This TCR beta chain emerged from a study of tumor-infiltrating lymphocytes in primary liver carcinoma. Looked up from germline, CDR1 is LGHNA and CDR2 is YNFKEQ. The CDR3 length is 15 residues. Production of TCR beta cDNA used approximately 0.45 ug total RNA together with a constant-region primer. Each TCR beta library was derived from three nested multiplex PCR rounds that employed slightly modified ARM-PCR. TRBV1-TRBV30 forward primers paired with a C-beta reverse primer drove the first two PCR rounds, ten to eleven cycles each. Each CDR3 protein gets one entry after TCRdb re-called the multiplex PCR reads with MiXCR. The sample carries around 70,000 distinct CDR3 sequences, roughly two thirds recorded once. For this clonotype: Sequence at one end of the junction differs from germline and may be a read error.

The study co-extracted DNA and RNA from 20-30 mg of unsorted bulk tissue. The specimen was liver tumor tissue from sampling region 4. Subset given: tumor region T4, right-lateral pole. This clonotype was obtained from a man aged 40-49 years with primary liver carcinoma and hepatitis B virus infection. The chain combines TRBV4-2 with TRBJ1-2, with D maybe TRBD1 (5 bases). CDR3 sequence reads: CARSQETAREGGYAF. CDR3 sequence (DNA): TGTGCCAGGAGCCAAGAGACCGCCAGGGAAGGTGGCTACGCCTTC.